Listed here are 2 T cell receptor beta chains from one sample, sequenced in a study of T-cell reconstitution after alpha-beta-depleted transplantation in children. During its preparation, the TCRbeta library received unique molecular identifiers. TCRdb re-called the PCR reads through MiXCR, storing one row per CDR3 protein. The profile shows some 300,000 distinct CDR3 sequences, 10% of them singletons. The sequences come from PBMCs, collected before TCRalphabeta/CD19-depleted stem cell transplant. These receptors all stem from a boy under three years old with acute myeloid leukemia, due to receive a stem cell transplant.

This clonotype was picked up a small number of times. The chain uses TRBV11-2 and TRBJ2-5; D tentatively fits TRBD1 or TRBD2 (5 bases each). The germline gives CDR1 SGHAT, CDR2 FQNNGV. Trimming stripped 0 bases from V and 0 bases from J, with 8 bases between. There are 15 residues in the CDR3. CDR3 protein: CASSLEGTDQETQYF. As DNA, the CDR3 is TGTGCCAGCAGCTTAGAGGGGACGGACCAAGAGACCCAGTACTTC.

The table lists this clonotype with many counts. The chain joins TRBV7-9 to TRBJ2-4; no clear D gene. There are 16 residues in the CDR3. Germline-derived CDR1 and CDR2 are SEHNR and FQNEAQ (reference sequence). Trimming pared 8 bases from V and 3 bases from J, leaving 20 bases between. The CDR3 nucleotides are TGTGCCAGCGAATTGGGCGGCCTAGTTGGCAAAAACATTCAGTACTTC. This translates into CASELGGLVGKNIQYF.